The clone carrying this T cell receptor beta chain was observed a single time. Its antigen is undetermined. This CDR3 has 15 residues. The germline V gene encodes CDR1 MNHNS and CDR2 SASEGT. The V and J ends lost 5 bases and 0 bases respectively, with 13 bases between them. This entry is derived from a study of PD-1 blockade in classical Hodgkin lymphoma. Study-level findings and limits: Complete responders matched newly diagnosed patients in baseline diversity.

The repertoire was sequenced with immunoSEQ multiplex PCR; TCRdb's copy has only in-frame clones and lacks some. Of roughly 61,000 clones listed, roughly nine tenths are singletons. Each patient's relapse followed autologous stem cell transplantation, and brentuximab vedotin exposure varied. The gene calls are TRBV6-1 and TRBJ1-1; D uncertain. This clonotype was obtained from a human donor with classical Hodgkin lymphoma. The sample in question was peripheral blood mononuclear cells (PBMCs), obtained at baseline. The CDR3 DNA reads as TGTGCCAGCAGTCACCCCAGGTCAGTGAACACTGAAGCTTTCTTT. Its translation: CASSHPRSVNTEAFF.